A single sample gave rise to the 14 T cell receptor beta chains below, sequenced in a study of response to subunit inactivated influenza vaccine. TCRdb reprocessed the RT-PCR reads via MiXCR and lists one record per CDR3 protein. Of roughly 170,000 distinct CDR3 sequences listed, roughly 8.7% were seen once; the top ten hold around 9.9%. This specimen consisted of non-naive T cells sorted from PBMCs, obtained on the day of vaccination. The receptors here all came from a man aged 50 to 59 who received an inactivated influenza vaccine.

The rearrangement joins TRBV11-1 to TRBJ2-2, with TRBD1 matching 8 bases. V trimming: 0 bases; J trimming: 4 bases; junction bases outside the gene matches: 10. CDR3 size: 18 residues. CDR1 SGHAT and CDR2 FQDESV come from the germline V gene (reference sequence). DNA for the CDR3: TGTGCCAGCAGCTTAGCGTCGACAGGGGCGCGGGCCACCGGGGAGCTGTTTTTT. Its translation: CASSLASTGARATGELFF.

This clonotype has ten or more counts. V and J are TRBV5-1 and TRBJ1-1, with TRBD1 matching 8 bases. The CDR3 covers 15 residues. Trimming at V came to 2 bases and at J to 4 bases, leaving 7 bases not matched to a gene. CDR1 is SGHRS and CDR2 is YFSETQ in the germline V gene. CDR3 loop: CASSLTGTGPTEAFF. The CDR3 DNA reads as TGCGCCAGCAGCTTAACCGGGACAGGCCCCACTGAAGCTTTCTTT.

This clonotype was observed many times. The gene calls are TRBV20-1 and TRBJ2-2; D might be TRBD2 (6 bases). This CDR3 region has 15 residues. Between the trimmed V and J ends, which lost 4 bases and 1 base, there was a span of 13 bases. Germline V CDR1 and CDR2: DFQATT, SNEGSKA (reference sequence). This chain's CDR3 is CSATGSSRNTGELFF. The CDR3 DNA sequence: TGCAGTGCTACCGGGAGTAGCAGGAACACCGGGGAGCTGTTTTTT.

There are a few counts of this clonotype. The rearrangement links TRBV15 to TRBJ1-1; D gene unclear. Germline V gene sequence: CDR1 LNHNV, CDR2 YYDKDF (reference sequence). The germline V and J ends were trimmed by 1 base and 0 bases, with 18 bases remaining between them. The CDR3 is made up of 18 amino acids. The CDR3 bases are TGTGCCACCAGCAGAGGTTGGGATTGGGAGGGTATGAACACTGAAGCTTTCTTT. It translates to CATSRGWDWEGMNTEAFF. The variable domain in full, with the rest retrieved from reference TRBV15 and TRBJ1-1, is DAMVIQNPRYQVTQFGKPVTLSCSQTLNHNVMYWYQQKSSQAPKLLFHYYDKDFNNEADTPDNFQSRRPNTSFCFLDIRSPGLGDTAMYLCATSRGWDWEGMNTEAFFGQGTRLTVV.

This clonotype was detected many times. The chain is built from TRBV2 and TRBJ2-7; the D is unclear. Germline V gene data show CDR1 as SNHLY and CDR2 as FYNNEI. The CDR3 sequence is 13 residues long. V lost 4 bases and J 6 bases, leaving 13 bases between the germline ends. The CDR3 DNA follows: TGTGCCAGCAGTGCGGGCTTCCAGACCGAGCAGTACTTC. This gives the protein CASSAGFQTEQYF. The full variable domain, in which reference TRBV2 and TRBJ2-7 provide the parts outside the CDR3, is EPEVTQTPSHQVTQMGQEVILRCVPISNHLYFYWYRQILGQKVEFLVSFYNNEISEKSEIFDDQFSVERPDGSNFTLKIRSTKLEDSAMYFCASSAGFQTEQYFGPGTRLTVT.

With respect to this clonotype: A read error may account for a junction end that differs from germline. The chain has TRBV14 and TRBJ2-1, with 9 bases lining up with TRBD2. CDR1 and CDR2 from the germline V gene are SGHDN and FVKESK. CDR3 length: 16 residues. This CDR3 is CASSQLAGALGHEEFF. The CDR3 nucleotides are TGTGCCAGCAGCCAGTTAGCGGGAGCCCTTGGACATGAGGAGTTCTTC.

The rearrangement links TRBV18 to TRBJ2-7; D is unresolved. This CDR3 comprises 14 residues. Germline V gene lookup returns CDR1 KGHSH and CDR2 LQKENI. V lost 2 bases and J lost 2, with 10 bases in between. The CDR3 is CASSPGRSTYEQYF. CDR3 nucleotide sequence: TGTGCCAGCTCACCAGGCAGGTCGACCTACGAGCAGTACTTC.

This clonotype was detected only a few times. CDR3: CASSQDQGINSPLHF. The CDR3 nucleotides read TGCGCCAGCAGCCAAGATCAAGGAATTAATTCACCCCTCCACTTT. The chain employs TRBV4-3 and TRBJ1-6, with D uncertain. The CDR3 loop spans 15 amino acids. Germline V gene data show CDR1 as LGHNA and CDR2 as YSLEER. Trimming removed 0 bases from V and 6 bases from J, with 9 bases in between.

The chain recombines TRBV3-1 with TRBJ2-2; no clear D. Looked up from germline, CDR1 is LGHDT and CDR2 is YNNKEL (reference sequence). V was shortened by 1 base and J by 5 bases, with 5 bases between the two germline ends. The CDR3 is 13 amino acids. As DNA, the CDR3 is TGTGCCAGCAGCCAAGTAGGAACCGGGGAGCTGTTTTTT. It codes for CASSQVGTGELFF.

This chain joins TRBV7-2 and TRBJ2-3; D ambiguous. The germline V gene encodes CDR1 SGHTA and CDR2 FQGNSA. The CDR3 contains 14 residues. The ends were cut back, 3 bases at V and 6 bases at J, with 13 bases in the middle. The CDR3 DNA reads as TGTGCCAGCAGCTTGTCCCAAAGATCGGATACGCAGTATTTT. This sequence encodes CASSLSQRSDTQYF.

There are many counts of this clonotype. The chain combines TRBV20-1 with TRBJ2-1, with 9 nucleotides matching TRBD2. The junction had 6 bases not matched to a gene; V was cut back by 0 bases and J by 6 bases. CDR3 length: 15 amino acids. The germline CDR1 and CDR2 sequences are DFQATT and SNEGSKA (reference sequence). DNA of the CDR3: TGCAGTGCTAGAGATGTCGGCGGGGGGGCCAATGAGCAGTTCTTC. This sequence encodes CSARDVGGGANEQFF.

This clonotype appeared many times. The rearrangement joins TRBV5-1 to TRBJ2-6; TRBD1 is a possible D gene (5 bases). The V and J ends lost 0 bases and 0 bases respectively, with 13 bases between them. Germline assignment: CDR1 SGHRS and CDR2 YFSETQ. The CDR3 consists of 18 residues. The CDR3 nucleotides are TGCGCCAGCAGCTTGGAACTTAGACAGCACTCTGGGGCCAACGTCCTGACTTTC. Translating it yields CASSLELRQHSGANVLTF.

This clonotype was observed at least ten times. The J gene is TRBJ2-3, the V gene TRBV6-1, with a tentative D call TRBD2 (6 bases). The CDR3 length is 14 residues. Germline V gives CDR1 MNHNS, CDR2 SASEGT. With 4 bases removed from V and 3 bases from J, the gap between germline ends came to 11 bases. The CDR3 reads CASSAGDLTDTQYF. The DNA for the CDR3 is TGTGCCAGCAGTGCGGGAGACCTAACAGATACGCAGTATTTT.

This clonotype has at least ten counts. This rearrangement joins TRBV7-2 to TRBJ2-7; D is possibly TRBD2 (5 bases). CDR1 and CDR2 from the germline V gene are SGHTA and FQGNSA. Trimming took 1 base from V and 4 from J, leaving 5 bases between them. The CDR3 spans 12 residues. The CDR3 DNA reads as TGTGCCAGCAGCTTAGGGACTTACGAGCAGTACTTC. Translating it yields CASSLGTYEQYF.